These T cell receptor beta chains were read from a single sample in a study of patients and donors after allogeneic stem cell transplantation. TCRdb analysed the RT-PCR reads with MiXCR anew, one entry per CDR3 protein. The data show about 24,000 distinct CDR3 sequences, about 42% seen once. The sample comprised blood, either unsorted or a sorted T cell fraction (not recorded which). The receptors were gathered from a human donor who was either an allogeneic HSCT recipient or a stem cell or donor lymphocyte infusion donor (not recorded which). It is not recorded whose cells these are; they may come from a transplant donor. CDR3s include the opening cysteine and the closing phenylalanine or tryptophan.

CASSRQGGTEAFF	TRBV7-8	TRBJ1-1	13
CASSPNQPQHF	TRBV7-9	TRBJ1-5	11
CASSSRWGGSDTEAFF	TRBV7-9	TRBJ1-1	16
CASSFRGKLFF	TRBV12-3/TRBV12-4	TRBJ1-4	11
CASSTGTRRPYEQYF	TRBV19	TRBJ2-7	15
CASSFGPLNEKLFF	TRBV5-1	TRBJ1-4	14
CASSLRGARNEKLFF	TRBV7-2	TRBJ1-4	15
CASSLERTEPYNEQFF	TRBV5-1	TRBJ2-1	16
CASSYVGIGANVLTF	TRBV6-5	TRBJ2-6	15
CATSDSDRDGYTF	TRBV24-1	TRBJ1-2	13
CASSLGGVLSYEQYF	TRBV5-1	TRBJ2-7	15
CASSERSSKNIQYF	TRBV6-1	TRBJ2-4	14
CASRGPPTGELFF	TRBV10-2	TRBJ2-2	13
CASTATGNTGELFF	TRBV12-3/TRBV12-4	TRBJ2-2	14
CAISVTQETQYF	TRBV10-3	TRBJ2-5	12
CASSPRGQGRNSPLHF	TRBV12-3/TRBV12-4	TRBJ1-6	16
CASLGDSQAFF	TRBV6-6	TRBJ1-1	11
CASSDIASEAFF	TRBV6-1	TRBJ1-1	12
CASTRGANTEAFF	TRBV6-5	TRBJ1-1	13
CASSLLENRGTYEQYF	TRBV5-1	TRBJ2-7	16
CASSLTGELFF	TRBV28	TRBJ2-2	11
CASSVGSYNSPLHF	TRBV6-1	TRBJ1-6	14
CASSQDYGYGYTF	TRBV3-1	TRBJ1-2	13